The TCR beta chain under discussion was sequenced for a study of cytomegalovirus exposure and HLA in healthy donors. Looked up from germline, CDR1 is SEHNR and CDR2 is FQNEAQ (reference sequence). CDR3 length: 16 amino acids. V was cut by 5 bases and J by 4 bases, with 15 bases left in between. PCR primers comprised 60 Vbeta and 13 Jbeta primers. Assay used: immunoSEQ multiplex PCR; TCRdb lists only in-frame clones, some missing. The sample lists 160,000 or so clones; approximately 79% were seen once. The receptor was derived from a woman in her forties or fifties in good health and CMV-seropositive. The sample comprised PBMCs. The rearrangement joins TRBV7-9 to TRBJ2-6; D uncertain. CDR3 coding DNA: TGTGCCAGCAGCCGAGATGTAAGCGCCGGGGCCAACGTCCTGACTTTC. Encoded protein: CASSRDVSAGANVLTF. The whole variable domain, remainder taken from reference TRBV7-9 and TRBJ2-6, is DTGVSQNPRHKITKRGQNVTFRCDPISEHNRLYWYRQTLGQGPEFLTYFQNEAQLEKSRLLSDRFSAERPKGSFSTLEIQRTEQGDSAMYLCASSRDVSAGANVLTFGAGSRLTVL.